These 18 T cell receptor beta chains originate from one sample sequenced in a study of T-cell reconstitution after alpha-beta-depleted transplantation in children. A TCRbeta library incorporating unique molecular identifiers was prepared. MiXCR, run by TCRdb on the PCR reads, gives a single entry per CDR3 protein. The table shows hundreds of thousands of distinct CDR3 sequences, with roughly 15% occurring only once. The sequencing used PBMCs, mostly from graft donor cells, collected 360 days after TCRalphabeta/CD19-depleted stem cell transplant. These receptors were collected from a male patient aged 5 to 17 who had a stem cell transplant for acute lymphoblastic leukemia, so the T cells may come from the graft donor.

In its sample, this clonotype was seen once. The CDR3 DNA reads TGTGCCAGCAGCCACGACACAGGTTACGGGTATGGCTACACCTTC. Translated: CASSHDTGYGYGYTF. The V and J genes are TRBV11-1 and TRBJ1-2; TRBD1 might be the D (5 bases). The CDR3 is made up of 15 amino acids. Germline V CDR1 and CDR2: SGHAT, FQDESV (reference sequence). V lost 5 bases, J lost 5 bases, and 18 bases lay in between. Full variable domain (missing parts from reference TRBV11-1 and TRBJ1-2): EAEVAQSPRYKITEKSQAVAFWCDPISGHATLYWYRQILGQGPELLVQFQDESVVDDSQLPKDRFSAERLKGVDSTLKIQPAELGDSAMYLCASSHDTGYGYGYTFGSGTRLTVV.

In DNA form, the CDR3 reads TGCGCCAGCAGCAGGACCCAGGTCCAGCTCAGCTCCTACGAGCAGTACTTC. Translation gives CASSRTQVQLSSYEQYF. This chain connects TRBV5-1 to TRBJ2-7; D is uncertain. CDR3 size: 17 residues. CDR1 is SGHRS and CDR2 is YFSETQ in the germline V gene. V lost 4 bases and J 0 bases, leaving 20 bases between the germline ends.

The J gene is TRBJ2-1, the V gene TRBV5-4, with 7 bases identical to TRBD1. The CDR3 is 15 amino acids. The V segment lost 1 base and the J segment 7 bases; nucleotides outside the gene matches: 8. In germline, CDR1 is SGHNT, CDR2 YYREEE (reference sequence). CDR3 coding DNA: TGTGCCAGCAGCTTGACAGGGGTAACTCGGAATGAGCAGTTCTTC. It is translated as CASSLTGVTRNEQFF.

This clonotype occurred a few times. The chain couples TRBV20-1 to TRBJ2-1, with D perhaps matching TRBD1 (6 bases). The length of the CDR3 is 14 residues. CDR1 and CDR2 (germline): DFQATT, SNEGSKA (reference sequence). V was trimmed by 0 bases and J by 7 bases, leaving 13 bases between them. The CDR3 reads CSAREDSLANEQFF. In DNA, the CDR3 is TGCAGTGCTAGAGAGGACAGTCTGGCTAATGAGCAGTTCTTC.

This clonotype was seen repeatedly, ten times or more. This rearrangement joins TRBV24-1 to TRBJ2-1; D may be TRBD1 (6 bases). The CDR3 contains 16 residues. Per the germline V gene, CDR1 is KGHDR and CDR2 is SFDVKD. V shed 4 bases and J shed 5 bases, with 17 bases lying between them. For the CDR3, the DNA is TGTGCCACCAGTGACCAAACAGGGTCCAAGGACAATGAGCAGTTCTTC. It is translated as CATSDQTGSKDNEQFF.

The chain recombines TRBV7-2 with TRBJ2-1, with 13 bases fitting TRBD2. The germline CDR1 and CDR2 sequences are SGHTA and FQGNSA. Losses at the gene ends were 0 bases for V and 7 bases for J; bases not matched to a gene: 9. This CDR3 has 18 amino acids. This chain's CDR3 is CASSLAPTSGRARNEQFF. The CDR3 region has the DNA TGTGCCAGCAGCTTAGCGCCTACTAGCGGGAGGGCCAGGAATGAGCAGTTCTTC. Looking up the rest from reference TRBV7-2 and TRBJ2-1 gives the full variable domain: GAGVSQSPSNKVTEKGKDVELRCDPISGHTALYWYRQSLGQGLEFLIYFQGNSAPDKSGLPSDRFSAERTGGSVSTLTIQRTQQEDSAVYLCASSLAPTSGRARNEQFFGPGTRLTVL.

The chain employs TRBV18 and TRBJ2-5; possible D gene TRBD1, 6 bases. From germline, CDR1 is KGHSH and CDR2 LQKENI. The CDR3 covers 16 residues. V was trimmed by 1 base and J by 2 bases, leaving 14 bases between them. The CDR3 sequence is CASSPLGLGAQETQYF. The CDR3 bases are TGTGCCAGCTCACCACTCGGTTTGGGGGCTCAAGAGACCCAGTACTTC.

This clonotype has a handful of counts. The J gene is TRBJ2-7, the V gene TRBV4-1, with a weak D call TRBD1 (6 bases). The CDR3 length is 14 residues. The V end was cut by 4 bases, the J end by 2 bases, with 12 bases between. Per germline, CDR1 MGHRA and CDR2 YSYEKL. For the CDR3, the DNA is TGCGCCAGCAGCCCATCGGGACAACCCTACGAGCAGTACTTC. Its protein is CASSPSGQPYEQYF.

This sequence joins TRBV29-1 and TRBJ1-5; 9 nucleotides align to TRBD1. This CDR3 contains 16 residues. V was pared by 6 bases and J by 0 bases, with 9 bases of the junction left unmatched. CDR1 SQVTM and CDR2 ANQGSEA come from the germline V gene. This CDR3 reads CSVVPGTGNSNQPQHF. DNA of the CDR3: TGCAGCGTGGTTCCGGGGACAGGGAATAGCAATCAGCCCCAGCATTTT.

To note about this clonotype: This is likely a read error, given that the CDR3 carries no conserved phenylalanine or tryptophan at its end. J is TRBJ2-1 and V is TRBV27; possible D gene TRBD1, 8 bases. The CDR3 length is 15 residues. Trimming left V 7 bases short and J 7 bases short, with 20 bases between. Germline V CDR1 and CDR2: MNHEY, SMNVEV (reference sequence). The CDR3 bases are TGTGCCAGCACTGGGGACAGGAAGGGACTAAATGAGCAGTTCCTC. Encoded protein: CASTGDRKGLNEQFL.

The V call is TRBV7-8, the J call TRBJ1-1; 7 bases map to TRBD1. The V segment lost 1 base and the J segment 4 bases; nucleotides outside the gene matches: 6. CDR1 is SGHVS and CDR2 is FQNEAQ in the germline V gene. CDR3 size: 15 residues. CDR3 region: CASSLGSGGGTEAFF. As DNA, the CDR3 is TGTGCCAGCAGCTTAGGGTCAGGGGGAGGCACTGAAGCTTTCTTT. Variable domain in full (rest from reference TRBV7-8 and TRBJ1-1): GAGVSQSPRYKVAKRGQDVALRCDPISGHVSLFWYQQALGQGPEFLTYFQNEAQLDKSGLPSDRFFAERPEGSVSTLKIQRTQQEDSAVYLCASSLGSGGGTEAFFGQGTRLTVV.

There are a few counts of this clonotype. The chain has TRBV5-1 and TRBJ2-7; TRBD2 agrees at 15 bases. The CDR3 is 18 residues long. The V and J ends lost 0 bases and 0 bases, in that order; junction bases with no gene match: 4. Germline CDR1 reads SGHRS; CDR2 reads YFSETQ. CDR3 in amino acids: CASSLGGLAGGPSYEQYF. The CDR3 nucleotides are TGCGCCAGCAGCTTGGGAGGACTAGCGGGAGGGCCCTCCTACGAGCAGTACTTC.

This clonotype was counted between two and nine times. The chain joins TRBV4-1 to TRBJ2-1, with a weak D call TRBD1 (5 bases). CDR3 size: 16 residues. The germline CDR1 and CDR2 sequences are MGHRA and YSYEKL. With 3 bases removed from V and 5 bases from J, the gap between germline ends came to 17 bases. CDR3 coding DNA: TGCGCCAGCAGCCACCCCTTAAGGGGTAGGGACAATGAGCAGTTCTTC. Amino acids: CASSHPLRGRDNEQFF.

As DNA, the CDR3 is TGCGCCAGCACCTTTACTAGCGGGTCATCCTACGAGCAGTACTTC. This sequence encodes CASTFTSGSSYEQYF. This chain connects TRBV4-1 to TRBJ2-7, with 9 bases aligning to TRBD2. Trimming took 7 bases from V and 1 from J; bases not matched to a gene: 8. Germline V gene data show CDR1 as MGHRA and CDR2 as YSYEKL. The CDR3 runs 15 residues.

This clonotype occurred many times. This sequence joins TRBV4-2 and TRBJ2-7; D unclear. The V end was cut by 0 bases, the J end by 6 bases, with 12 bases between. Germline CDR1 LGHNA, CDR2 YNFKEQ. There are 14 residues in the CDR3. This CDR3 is CASSQDKRAPEQYF. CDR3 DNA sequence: TGTGCCAGCAGCCAAGATAAGAGAGCCCCCGAGCAGTACTTC.

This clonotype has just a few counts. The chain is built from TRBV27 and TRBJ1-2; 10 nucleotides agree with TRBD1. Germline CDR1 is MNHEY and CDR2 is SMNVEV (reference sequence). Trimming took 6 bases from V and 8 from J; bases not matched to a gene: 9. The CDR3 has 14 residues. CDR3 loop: CASRSGTGVFGYTF. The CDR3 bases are TGTGCCAGCAGATCCGGGACAGGGGTTTTCGGCTACACCTTC.

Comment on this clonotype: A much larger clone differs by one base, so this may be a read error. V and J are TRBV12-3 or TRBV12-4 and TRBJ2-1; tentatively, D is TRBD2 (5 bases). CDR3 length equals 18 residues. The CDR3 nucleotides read TGTGCCATCAGTTTAGCGTGGGCGACTTCTCCCTCCTACAATGAGCAGTTCTTC. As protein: CAISLAWATSPSYNEQFF.

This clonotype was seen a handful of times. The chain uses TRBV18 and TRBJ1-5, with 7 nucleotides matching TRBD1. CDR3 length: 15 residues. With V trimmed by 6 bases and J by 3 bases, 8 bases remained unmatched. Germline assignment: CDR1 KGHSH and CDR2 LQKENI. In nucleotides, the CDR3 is TGTGCCAGCTCCGACAGGACAGGCCCCAATCAGCCCCAGCATTTT. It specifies CASSDRTGPNQPQHF.